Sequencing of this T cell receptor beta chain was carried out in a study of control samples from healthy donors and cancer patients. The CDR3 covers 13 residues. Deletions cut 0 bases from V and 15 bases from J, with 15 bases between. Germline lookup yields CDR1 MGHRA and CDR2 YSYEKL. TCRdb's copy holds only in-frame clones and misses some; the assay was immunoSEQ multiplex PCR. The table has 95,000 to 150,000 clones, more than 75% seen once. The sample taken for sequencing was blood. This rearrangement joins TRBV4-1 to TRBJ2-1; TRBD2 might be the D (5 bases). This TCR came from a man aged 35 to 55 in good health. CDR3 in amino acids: CASSQEPGRSAFF. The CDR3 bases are TGCGCCAGCAGCCAAGAGCCGGGAAGGAGTGCGTTCTTC.